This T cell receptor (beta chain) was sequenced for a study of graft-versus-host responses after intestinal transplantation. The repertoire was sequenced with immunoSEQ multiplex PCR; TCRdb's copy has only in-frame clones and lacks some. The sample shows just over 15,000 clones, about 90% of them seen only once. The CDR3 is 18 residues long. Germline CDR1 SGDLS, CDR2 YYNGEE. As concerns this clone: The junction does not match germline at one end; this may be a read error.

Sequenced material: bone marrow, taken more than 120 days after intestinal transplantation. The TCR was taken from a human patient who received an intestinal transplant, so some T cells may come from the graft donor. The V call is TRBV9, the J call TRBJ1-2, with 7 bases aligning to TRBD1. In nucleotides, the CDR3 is TGTGCCAGCAGCCCCCATCGGGACAGTGTTCCGGCCGGCCTCGGTGGTCTCTTC. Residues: CASSPHRDSVPAGLGGLF.